This T cell receptor beta chain was recorded in a study of shared clonotypes between healthy human individuals. A few counts support this clone. Clones were read by immunoSEQ multiplex PCR, and TCRdb kept only the in-frame ones, dropping some. The sample consists of roughly 450,000 clones, 79% of them appearing once. V was cut by 1 base and J by 5 bases, with 14 bases left in between. The CDR3 covers 16 residues. CDR1 and CDR2 from the germline V gene are SGHAT and FQNNGV. The V call is TRBV11-2, the J call TRBJ1-4, with D hard to call. The sequenced sample consisted of PBMCs. The origin of this receptor is a woman in her 40s in good health. Some clones in this sample may be carry-over from other donors' samples. CDR3 bases: TGTGCCAGCAGCTTAGTCGGAGGACGGTCAAATGAAAAACTGTTTTTT. The encoded protein is CASSLVGGRSNEKLFF.